Following are 13 T cell receptor beta chains from one sample sequenced in a study of CD8+ T cells in alopecia areata. As to treatment: oral pan-JAK inhibitor, 5-10 mg twice daily. Extraction of RNA preceded its reverse transcription into cDNA, which served as the sequencing template. Sequencing used immunoSEQ multiplex PCR; TCRdb keeps in-frame clones, though not all of them. This sample has about 170,000 clones, with approximately 59% found just once. Specimen: CD4+ T cells sorted from blood, collected between weeks 55 and 65, from a patient treated with tofacitinib. These receptors were obtained from a human donor with alopecia areata.

The chain combines TRBV7-8 with TRBJ1-6; possible D gene TRBD1, 5 bases. The CDR3 spans 12 residues. Deletions cut 0 bases from V and 14 bases from J, with 8 bases between. Per the germline V gene, CDR1 is SGHVS and CDR2 is FQNEAQ. CDR3 coding DNA: TGTGCCAGCAGCTTAGCGACGGGGGCCCTCCACTTT. This translates into CASSLATGALHF.

The V call is TRBV6-5, the J call TRBJ1-1; tentatively, D is TRBD1 (6 bases). The ends were cut back, 2 bases at V and 4 bases at J, with 11 bases in the middle. The CDR3 has 14 residues. The V gene's germline CDR1 is MNHEY and CDR2 SVGAGI. The CDR3 bases are TGTGCCAGCAGTTACAGCAGGGGCGTCACTGAAGCTTTCTTT. Its protein product is CASSYSRGVTEAFF.

This chain uses TRBV30 with TRBJ1-2; D gene uncertain. V dropped 2 bases and J dropped 3 bases, with 7 bases sitting between them. CDR1 and CDR2 (germline): GTSNPN, SVGIG (reference sequence). CDR3 length: 12 amino acids. DNA for the CDR3: TGTGCCTGGAGTCCAACGTACTATGGCTACACCTTC. Translation gives CAWSPTYYGYTF.

This chain joins TRBV6-4 and TRBJ2-5; 7 positions agree with TRBD1. V was pared by 6 bases and J by 5 bases, with 6 bases of the junction left unmatched. The germline CDR1 and CDR2 sequences are MRHNA and SNTAGT. The CDR3 is 13 amino acids. CDR3 residues: CASRQGPGETQYF. The DNA of the CDR3 is TGTGCCAGCAGACAGGGGCCTGGGGAGACCCAGTACTTC.

The chain is built from TRBV18 and TRBJ1-1; D might be TRBD1 (5 bases). Germline CDR1 and CDR2: KGHSH and LQKENI. The CDR3 contains 16 residues. Trimming pared 2 bases from V and 3 bases from J, leaving 16 bases between. CDR3 residues: CASSPTGTARDTEAFF. The CDR3, as DNA: TGTGCCAGCTCACCAACCGGGACCGCCCGAGACACTGAAGCTTTCTTT.

The chain employs TRBV20-1 and TRBJ1-2, with 8 bases that match TRBD1. This CDR3 comprises 11 residues. The V gene's germline CDR1 is DFQATT and CDR2 SNEGSKA (reference sequence). J lost 9 bases, V lost 7 bases, and 7 bases had no gene match. CDR3 nucleotide sequence: TGCAGTGTAACAGGGACAGGACGCTACACCTTC. It is translated as CSVTGTGRYTF.

J is TRBJ1-1 and V is TRBV7-9, with D maybe TRBD1 (5 bases). Trimming shortened V by 1 base and J by 5 bases, and 11 bases separated the two germline ends. The CDR3 spans 14 residues. From germline, CDR1 is SEHNR and CDR2 FQNEAQ (reference sequence). In DNA form, the CDR3 reads TGTGCCAGCAGCTTAGAAGGGGAACGGACTGAAGCTTTCTTT. Its translation: CASSLEGERTEAFF.

The V gene is TRBV7-3, the J gene TRBJ2-2, with D unclear. V was trimmed by 2 bases and J by 6 bases, leaving 7 bases between them. Germline-derived CDR1 and CDR2 are SGHTA and FQGTGA. CDR3 size: 13 residues. DNA for the CDR3: TGTGCCAGCAGCTTACTGGGTGCCGGGGAGCTGTTTTTT. It specifies CASSLLGAGELFF. Filled out from reference TRBV7-3 and TRBJ2-2, the complete variable domain reads GAGVSQTPSNKVTEKGKYVELRCDPISGHTALYWYRQSLGQGPEFLIYFQGTGAADDSGLPNDRFFAVRPEGSVSTLKIQRTERGDSAVYLCASSLLGAGELFFGEGSRLTVL.

This chain connects TRBV30 to TRBJ2-3; no clear D. The CDR3 is 13 amino acids. CDR1 is GTSNPN and CDR2 is SVGIG in the germline V gene (reference sequence). V lost 4 bases to trimming and J lost 0 bases, with 8 bases between them. CDR3 DNA sequence: TGTGCCTGGATAGGCGGAAGCACAGATACGCAGTATTTT. It is translated as CAWIGGSTDTQYF.

The chain combines TRBV11-3 with TRBJ1-1; unclear D gene. This CDR3 region has 14 residues. CDR1 and CDR2 from the germline V gene are SGHNT and YENEEA. Trimming pared 5 bases from V and 1 base from J, leaving 11 bases between. CDR3 sequence: CASSPPPRNTEAFF. CDR3 nucleotides: TGTGCCAGCAGCCCCCCTCCCCGGAACACTGAAGCTTTCTTT.

The chain carries TRBV7-9 and TRBJ1-1; possibly TRBD1 for D (5 bases). V was clipped by 5 bases and J by 1 base, with 11 bases between them. The germline V gene has CDR1 SEHNR and CDR2 FQNEAQ (reference sequence). CDR3 length: 14 amino acids. CDR3 amino acids: CASSITTANTEAFF. As DNA, the CDR3 is TGTGCCAGCAGCATAACGACAGCGAACACTGAAGCTTTCTTT.

The gene calls are TRBV10-3 and TRBJ1-1, with D unresolved. Trimming stripped 7 bases from V and 5 bases from J, with 17 bases between. CDR3 length equals 14 residues. Germline V gene lookup returns CDR1 ENHRY and CDR2 SYGVKD. The CDR3 coding sequence is TGTGCCATCACCGCCGCGAGCATGGGAACTGAAGCTTTCTTT. Its protein is CAITAASMGTEAFF.

This chain connects TRBV6-6 to TRBJ2-7; D is unresolved. Trimming took off 6 bases at V and 2 bases at J, with 14 bases between the two ends. The length of the CDR3 is 14 residues. Looked up from germline, CDR1 is MNHNY and CDR2 is SVGAGI (reference sequence). The CDR3 bases are TGTGCCAGCAGCTCCCGGGCCCTGGCCTACGAGCAGTACTTC. Protein: CASSSRALAYEQYF.